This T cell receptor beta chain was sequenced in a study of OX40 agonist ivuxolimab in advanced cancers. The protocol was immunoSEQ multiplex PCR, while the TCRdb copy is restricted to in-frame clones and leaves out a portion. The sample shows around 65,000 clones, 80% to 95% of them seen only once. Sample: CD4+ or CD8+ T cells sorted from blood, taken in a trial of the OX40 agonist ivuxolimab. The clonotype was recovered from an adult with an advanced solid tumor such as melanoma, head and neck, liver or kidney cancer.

The CDR3 spells CASSSDPGRAYNEQFF. CDR3 nucleotides: TGTGCCAGCAGTTCCGACCCCGGGAGGGCCTACAATGAGCAGTTCTTC. The chain couples TRBV28 to TRBJ2-1, with 8 bases matching TRBD2. The V and J ends lost 4 bases and 2 bases, in that order; junction bases with no gene match: 7. The CDR3 is 16 residues long. Germline values: CDR1 MDHEN, CDR2 SYDVKM.